Below are 27 T cell receptor beta chains sequenced from a single sample in a study of cytomegalovirus exposure and HLA in healthy donors. 60 Vbeta and 13 Jbeta primers were used in PCR. The repertoire was sequenced with immunoSEQ multiplex PCR; TCRdb's copy has only in-frame clones and lacks some. The sample includes 180,000 or so clones, about three quarters of them seen just once. The specimen sequenced was PBMCs. These receptors originate from a female donor in good health and CMV-seronegative.

This sequence joins TRBV11-2 and TRBJ2-7, with D possibly TRBD1 on 5 matching bases. Germline V gives CDR1 SGHAT, CDR2 FQNNGV. V was trimmed by 3 bases and J by 6 bases, leaving 9 bases between them. CDR3 length: 12 amino acids. CDR3 DNA sequence: TGTGCCAGCAGCTTGGGTAGGGGCGAGCAGTACTTC. Encoded protein: CASSLGRGEQYF. The full variable domain, rest sourced from reference TRBV11-2 and TRBJ2-7, is EAGVAQSPRYKIIEKRQSVAFWCNPISGHATLYWYQQILGQGPKLLIQFQNNGVVDDSQLPKDRFSAERLKGVDSTLKIQPAKLEDSAVYLCASSLGRGEQYFGPGTRLTVT.

The V and J genes are TRBV28 and TRBJ2-7, with no clear D. This CDR3 is 13 amino acids long. Between the trimmed V and J ends, which lost 2 bases and 7 bases, there was a span of 12 bases. CDR1 is MDHEN and CDR2 is SYDVKM in the germline V gene. The CDR3 nucleotides read TGTGCCAGCAGTTTAGTAGCATCGAGGGAGCAGTACTTC. This sequence encodes CASSLVASREQYF.

The V gene is TRBV15, the J gene TRBJ2-7, with 7 bases aligning to TRBD1. This CDR3 spans 14 amino acids. Germline CDR1 is LNHNV and CDR2 is YYDKDF (reference sequence). V shed 1 base and J 3 bases; nucleotides not matched to a gene: 3. The CDR3 DNA follows: TGTGCCACCAGCAGAGGACAGGGAAGCTACGAGCAGTACTTC. This gives the protein CATSRGQGSYEQYF.

V is TRBV5-4 and J is TRBJ1-3; D might be TRBD1 (5 bases). V was shortened by 4 bases and J by 0 bases, with 14 bases between the two germline ends. The CDR3 is made up of 16 amino acids. Per the germline V gene, CDR1 is SGHNT and CDR2 is YYREEE (reference sequence). The CDR3 DNA is TGTGCCAGCAGCCCCCGGGACGGGAGCTCTGGAAACACCATATATTTT. Protein sequence: CASSPRDGSSGNTIYF. Drawing the rest from reference TRBV5-4 and TRBJ1-3, the complete variable domain is ETGVTQSPTHLIKTRGQQVTLRCSSQSGHNTVSWYQQALGQGPQFIFQYYREEENGRGNFPPRFSGLQFPNYSSELNVNALELDDSALYLCASSPRDGSSGNTIYFGEGSWLTVV.

The gene calls are TRBV6-5 and TRBJ1-1, with 7 nucleotides matching TRBD1. Trimming removed 9 bases from V and 0 bases from J; junction bases left unmatched: 7. The CDR3 extends over 14 amino acids. The germline CDR1 and CDR2 sequences are MNHEY and SVGAGI. CDR3 sequence: CASQVGQMNTEAFF. DNA of the CDR3: TGTGCCAGTCAGGTGGGACAGATGAACACTGAAGCTTTCTTT.

The J gene is TRBJ1-1, the V gene TRBV5-4; the match to TRBD1 covers 9 bases. Germline CDR1 reads SGHNT; CDR2 reads YYREEE (reference sequence). This CDR3 spans 12 amino acids. V shed 5 bases, J shed 8 bases, and the junction held 4 bases outside the gene matches. CDR3 amino acids: CASRKTGGEAFF. The CDR3 nucleotides are TGTGCCAGCAGAAAAACAGGGGGCGAAGCTTTCTTT.

The CDR3 DNA reads as TGTGCCAGCAGCGTAGAAGCGGGGGTCGTCAACGAGCAGTACTTC. Translation gives CASSVEAGVVNEQYF. This sequence joins TRBV9 and TRBJ2-7; TRBD2 matches 8 bases. V lost 0 bases, J lost 5 bases, and 7 bases stayed unmatched. The length of the CDR3 is 15 residues. Germline-derived CDR1 and CDR2 are SGDLS and YYNGEE.

The chain is built from TRBV27 and TRBJ2-3; 7 bases match TRBD2. V shed 11 bases and J 2 bases; nucleotides not matched to a gene: 28. Germline V gives CDR1 MNHEY, CDR2 SMNVEV (reference sequence). This CDR3 has 20 residues. The chain's CDR3 is CAGILRSPPGGGWYTDTQYF. CDR3 in DNA: TGTGCCGGCATTCTTAGATCCCCCCCGGGGGGAGGTTGGTACACAGATACGCAGTATTTT.

This chain connects TRBV19 to TRBJ2-7; 10 bases align to TRBD2. The CDR3 totals 13 residues. CDR1 LNHDA and CDR2 SQIVND come from the germline V gene (reference sequence). V trimming: 6 bases; J trimming: 4 bases; junction bases outside the gene matches: 3. CDR3 loop: CASRASGSYEQYF. CDR3 nucleotides: TGTGCCAGTAGGGCTAGCGGGAGTTACGAGCAGTACTTC.

This rearrangement joins TRBV7-3 to TRBJ2-3; perhaps TRBD2 as D (7 bases). With 2 bases removed from V and 6 bases from J, the gap between germline ends came to 15 bases. This CDR3 has 15 amino acids. The germline CDR1 and CDR2 sequences are SGHTA and FQGTGA. The DNA for the CDR3 is TGTGCCAGCAGCTTAGGGCGGGGGCCCCAGGATACGCAGTATTTT. Protein: CASSLGRGPQDTQYF.

This clone has a handful of counts. This chain joins TRBV9 and TRBJ1-2, with D possibly TRBD1 on 6 matching bases. Germline V CDR1 and CDR2: SGDLS, YYNGEE. The CDR3 extends over 12 amino acids. Trimming took 0 bases from V and 7 from J, leaving 7 bases between them. CDR3 sequence reads: CASSVVQGGYTF. The CDR3 DNA reads TGTGCCAGCAGCGTAGTACAGGGTGGCTACACCTTC.

The gene calls are TRBV29-1 and TRBJ1-2; D perhaps matches TRBD1 (6 bases). Germline CDR1 reads SQVTM; CDR2 reads ANQGSEA. Trimming left V 0 bases short and J 7 bases short, with 15 bases between. This CDR3 contains 14 residues. CDR3 coding DNA: TGCAGCGTTGAAGAGTTAGGGGGTATGTTTGGCTACACCTTC. Protein sequence: CSVEELGGMFGYTF.

The CDR3 reads CAIRAQGASNSQYF. The CDR3 DNA follows: TGTGCCATCCGGGCCCAGGGGGCAAGTAATTCCCAGTACTTC. J is TRBJ2-5 and V is TRBV10-3; TRBD1 agrees at 8 bases. The CDR3 contains 14 residues. The V gene end was trimmed by 8 bases and the J gene end by 9 bases; junction bases not matched to a gene: 14. Germline V gives CDR1 ENHRY, CDR2 SYGVKD.

The chain couples TRBV7-2 to TRBJ1-1; TRBD1 is a possible D gene (5 bases). Germline V CDR1 and CDR2: SGHTA, FQGNSA. The CDR3 covers 13 residues. Deletions cut 7 bases from V and 0 bases from J, with 9 bases between. CDR3 in DNA: TGTGCCAGCAAGAAGGACATGAACACTGAAGCTTTCTTT. Encoded protein: CASKKDMNTEAFF. The full variable domain, in which reference TRBV7-2 and TRBJ1-1 provide the parts outside the CDR3, is GAGVSQSPSNKVTEKGKDVELRCDPISGHTALYWYRQSLGQGLEFLIYFQGNSAPDKSGLPSDRFSAERTGGSVSTLTIQRTQQEDSAVYLCASKKDMNTEAFFGQGTRLTVV.

This chain joins TRBV18 and TRBJ2-7; TRBD1 matches at 9 bases. The CDR3 extends over 15 amino acids. With V trimmed by 0 bases and J by 0 bases, 0 bases remained unmatched. Germline lookup yields CDR1 KGHSH and CDR2 LQKENI. CDR3 amino acids: CASSPPGQGSYEQYF. Here the CDR3 DNA reads TGTGCCAGCTCACCACCGGGACAGGGCTCCTACGAGCAGTACTTC.

The rearrangement uses TRBV7-9 and TRBJ2-1, with D tentatively TRBD2 (5 bases). Trimming shortened V by 5 bases and J by 6 bases, and 8 bases separated the two germline ends. The CDR3 length is 12 residues. Looked up from germline, CDR1 is SEHNR and CDR2 is FQNEAQ (reference sequence). This CDR3 is CASSPDSNEQFF. CDR3 DNA: TGTGCCAGCAGCCCGGACTCCAATGAGCAGTTCTTC.

The V and J genes are TRBV19 and TRBJ1-5; 10 bases are a match to TRBD1. The ends lost 6 bases at V and 5 bases at J; junction bases unmatched: 4. CDR1 LNHDA and CDR2 SQIVND come from the germline V gene (reference sequence). The CDR3 consists of 14 residues. CDR3 sequence: CASRGGQGYQPQHF. DNA for the CDR3: TGTGCCAGTAGGGGGGGACAGGGGTATCAGCCCCAGCATTTT.

Concerning this clone: Compared with germline, one end of the junction differs, possibly owing to a read error. The chain couples TRBV9 to TRBJ2-3, with a weak D call TRBD2 (5 bases). The CDR3 runs to 17 residues. Germline-derived CDR1 and CDR2 are SGDLS and YYNGEE. The CDR3: CASSVRPGVEVTDTQYF. CDR3 DNA sequence: TGTGCCAGTAGCGTACGCCCAGGTGTAGAAGTCACAGATACGCAGTATTTT.

This rearrangement joins TRBV14 to TRBJ2-5, with no clear D. The J call may be in error: the DNA end matches TRBJ2-7 better. CDR1 and CDR2 (germline): SGHDN, FVKESK. This CDR3 has 14 residues. CDR3 nucleotide sequence: TGTGCCAGCAGCCCCAGCCCGCGGAACTACGAGCAGTACTTC. Protein sequence: CASSPSPRNYEQYF.

The J gene is TRBJ2-7, the V gene TRBV30, with D maybe TRBD1 (6 bases). CDR1 GTSNPN and CDR2 SVGIG come from the germline V gene (reference sequence). There are 12 residues in the CDR3. Trimming removed 4 bases at V and 4 bases at J, with 11 bases between. The CDR3 is CAWTQGTYEQYF. The CDR3 nucleotides are TGTGCCTGGACACAGGGCACGTACGAGCAGTACTTC.

The chain's CDR3 is CASRKLAEKDEQFF. The CDR3 DNA follows: TGTGCCAGCAGAAAGCTAGCGGAGAAGGATGAGCAGTTCTTC. J is TRBJ2-1 and V is TRBV7-9, with TRBD2 identical over 7 bases. Trimming cost V 6 bases and J 8 bases; bases outside gene matches: 10. Germline loops: CDR1 SEHNR, CDR2 FQNEAQ (reference sequence). CDR3 length: 14 residues. Drawing the rest from reference TRBV7-9 and TRBJ2-1, the complete variable domain is DTGVSQNPRHKITKRGQNVTFRCDPISEHNRLYWYRQTLGQGPEFLTYFQNEAQLEKSRLLSDRFSAERPKGSFSTLEIQRTEQGDSAMYLCASRKLAEKDEQFFGPGTRLTVL.

The J gene is TRBJ1-2, the V gene TRBV7-9; D is unresolved. Germline-derived CDR1 and CDR2 are SEHNR and FQNEAQ (reference sequence). Trimming shortened V by 2 bases and J by 2 bases, and 12 bases separated the two germline ends. The CDR3 consists of 15 residues. Here the CDR3 reads CASSLTAERNYGYTF. Here the CDR3 DNA reads TGTGCCAGCAGCTTAACAGCAGAAAGAAACTATGGCTACACCTTC.

The chain links TRBV18 to TRBJ2-5, with D perhaps TRBD2 (5 bases). CDR3 length equals 14 residues. Germline V gene lookup returns CDR1 KGHSH and CDR2 LQKENI. Trimming removed 3 bases at V and 2 bases at J, with 10 bases between. The CDR3 DNA reads TGTGCCAGCTCACCGCGGGCCGGACAAGAGACCCAGTACTTC. Its translation is CASSPRAGQETQYF.

The sample holds one count of this clone. This chain links TRBV28 with TRBJ2-3; 8 nucleotides align to TRBD2. The CDR3 totals 17 residues. V dropped 7 bases and J dropped 0; count of bases not matched to a gene: 12. From germline, CDR1 is MDHEN and CDR2 SYDVKM. The chain's CDR3 is CASNEGLGGASTDTQYF. In DNA, the CDR3 is TGTGCCAGCAACGAGGGACTAGGGGGGGCTAGCACAGATACGCAGTATTTT.

The chain links TRBV5-4 to TRBJ1-2; 7 bases are a match to TRBD1. CDR3 length: 15 residues. The V gene's germline CDR1 is SGHNT and CDR2 YYREEE (reference sequence). The ends lost 4 bases at V and 6 bases at J; junction bases unmatched: 12. CDR3 residues: CASSPRSDRDDGYTF. The CDR3 DNA sequence: TGTGCCAGCAGCCCGAGATCAGACAGGGATGATGGCTACACCTTC.

V gene TRBV11-1 combines with J gene TRBJ2-2; D is possibly TRBD1 (6 bases). This CDR3 is built from 14 residues. Trimming removed 3 bases from V and 8 bases from J, with 13 bases in between. Germline V gene sequence: CDR1 SGHAT, CDR2 FQDESV (reference sequence). CDR3 in amino acids: CASSFQVGTGELFF. CDR3 sequence (DNA): TGTGCCAGCAGCTTTCAAGTGGGGACAGGGGAGCTGTTTTTT.

This clone showed up just a few times. The chain couples TRBV2 to TRBJ2-7, with TRBD2 identical over 9 bases. CDR1 is SNHLY, CDR2 FYNNEI, per germline. This CDR3 contains 13 residues. J was trimmed by 3 bases and V by 9 bases; bases with no gene match: 6. CDR3 nucleotide sequence: TGTGCCAGGGGGGGCGGGAGGGTCTACGAGCAGTACTTC. Residues: CARGGGRVYEQYF.